Presented here are 31 T cell receptor beta chains from one specimen sequenced in a study of human T cells and chemical hapten exposure. MiXCR was run by TCRdb on the RACE reads, yielding one entry per CDR3 protein. The table lists some 53,000 distinct CDR3 sequences, about 11% of them singletons. The time point: patch test 1, 2 weeks after DPC sensitization. Noted treatment: therapeutic diphenylcyclopropenone sensitization with weekly scalp DPC. From whole blood left unfractionated, total RNA was extracted. The sample consisted of whole blood, taken in connection with sensitization to the hapten diphenylcyclopropenone (DPC). The receptors stem from a woman between 40 and 50 years old with alopecia areata. Some clones in this sample may be carry-over from other donors' samples.

The sample holds a few counts of this clonotype. The chain employs TRBV27 and TRBJ2-7; perhaps TRBD1 as D (6 bases). The germline gives CDR1 MNHEY, CDR2 SMNVEV (reference sequence). This CDR3 spans 14 amino acids. V lost 3 bases, J lost 2 bases, and 11 bases lay in between. The chain's CDR3 is CASSFRDTAYEQYF. As DNA, the CDR3 is TGTGCCAGCAGTTTCCGGGACACCGCCTACGAGCAGTACTTC.

The chain carries TRBV28 and TRBJ2-7; TRBD1 might be the D (6 bases). The CDR3 is 16 residues long. Trimming cost V 0 bases and J 0 bases, with 12 bases left between them. Germline V gene data show CDR1 as MDHEN and CDR2 as SYDVKM. DNA of the CDR3: TGTGCCAGCAGTTTATGGGGAACAGGGAGCTCCTACGAGCAGTACTTC. Translation gives CASSLWGTGSSYEQYF.

The V and J genes are TRBV29-1 and TRBJ1-2; the D gene is possibly TRBD1 (6 bases). V was pared by 0 bases and J by 6 bases, with 8 bases between. CDR1 is SQVTM and CDR2 is ANQGSEA in the germline V gene. There are 12 residues in the CDR3. CDR3 nucleotides: TGCAGCGTTGAAGACAACAGGGATGGCTACACCTTC. It specifies CSVEDNRDGYTF.

This clonotype has a handful of counts. This chain joins TRBV20-1 and TRBJ2-3; 12 bases fit TRBD1. This CDR3 is 15 amino acids long. From germline, CDR1 is DFQATT and CDR2 SNEGSKA (reference sequence). J gave up 2 bases and V 3 bases, and 3 bases lay outside the gene matches. The CDR3 region has the DNA TGCAGTGCTAGTGGGACAGGGGGCTCCACAGATACGCAGTATTTT. Translated: CSASGTGGSTDTQYF.

This clonotype appeared a few times. The chain has TRBV2 and TRBJ1-4; 9 nucleotides align to TRBD1. J gave up 7 bases and V 6 bases, and 15 bases lay outside the gene matches. The germline gives CDR1 SNHLY, CDR2 FYNNEI. The CDR3 has 17 residues. The CDR3 protein is CASSRNLQGAGGEKLFF. CDR3 nucleotide sequence: TGTGCCAGCAGCCGAAATCTACAGGGGGCAGGAGGTGAAAAACTGTTTTTT. Drawing the rest from reference TRBV2 and TRBJ1-4, the complete variable domain is EPEVTQTPSHQVTQMGQEVILRCVPISNHLYFYWYRQILGQKVEFLVSFYNNEISEKSEIFDDQFSVERPDGSNFTLKIRSTKLEDSAMYFCASSRNLQGAGGEKLFFGSGTQLSVL.

This clonotype has at least ten counts. V and J are TRBV2 and TRBJ1-6; D is unclear. This CDR3 contains 13 residues. The germline V gene has CDR1 SNHLY and CDR2 FYNNEI. Trimming took off 8 bases at V and 7 bases at J, with 12 bases between the two ends. CDR3 sequence: CASVVQLNSPLHF. The DNA of the CDR3 is TGTGCCAGCGTTGTACAGCTCAATTCACCCCTCCACTTT.

This clonotype was detected a few times. V is TRBV6-1 and J is TRBJ2-7; 7 positions match TRBD1. V shed 7 bases and J 1 base; nucleotides not matched to a gene: 4. Per the germline V gene, CDR1 is MNHNS and CDR2 is SASEGT. The CDR3 spans 13 residues. The CDR3 nucleotides are TGTGCCAGCATGACAGGGTGGTCCTACGAGCAGTACTTC. It codes for CASMTGWSYEQYF.

CDR3 protein: CASSQALAGDVYTQYF. In nucleotides, the CDR3 is TGCGCCAGCAGCCAAGCACTAGCGGGAGATGTATATACGCAGTATTTT. This sequence joins TRBV4-3 and TRBJ2-3, with 11 bases matching TRBD2. Germline lookup yields CDR1 LGHNA and CDR2 YSLEER. With 1 base clipped from V and 7 bases from J, the junction kept 7 bases outside the gene matches. This CDR3 is built from 16 residues.

This clonotype was seen a single time. A much larger clone differs from this one at a single base, so this may be a read error. The conserved phenylalanine or tryptophan is not found at the CDR3 terminus, so this likely reflects a read error. The rearrangement joins TRBV9 to TRBJ2-1; 13 bases match TRBD2. The CDR3 has 17 residues. The V gene's germline CDR1 is SGDLS and CDR2 YYNGEE. V lost 3 bases and J lost 8; bases outside the gene matches: 11. In DNA, the CDR3 is TGTGCCAGCAGCGGAGCAAATGGACTAGCGGGAGTCGATGAGCAGTTCTTG. It encodes CASSGANGLAGVDEQFL.

This chain uses TRBV4-2 with TRBJ2-1; 7 bases align to TRBD2. Trimming took 2 bases from V and 8 from J; bases not matched to a gene: 9. Germline CDR1 is LGHNA and CDR2 is YNFKEQ. The CDR3 sequence is 15 residues long. As DNA, the CDR3 is TGTGCCAGCAGCCAAAGGGAGTGGGAGGGCGATGAGCAGTTCTTC. This encodes CASSQREWEGDEQFF.

The sample holds many counts of this clonotype. Written as DNA, the CDR3 is TGTGCCACCAGGGACGCCACCAATCAGCCCCAGCATTTT. It specifies CATRDATNQPQHF. J is TRBJ1-5 and V is TRBV6-1; the D gene is possibly TRBD1 (5 bases). Germline V gene lookup returns CDR1 MNHNS and CDR2 SASEGT. V was trimmed by 10 bases and J by 3 bases, leaving 13 bases between them. The CDR3 covers 13 residues.

Ten or more counts support this clonotype. The chain couples TRBV4-1 to TRBJ2-7, with 7 bases identical to TRBD2. V dropped 9 bases and J dropped 2; count of bases not matched to a gene: 16. The germline V gene encodes CDR1 MGHRA and CDR2 YSYEKL. This CDR3 contains 16 residues. CDR3 DNA sequence: TGCGCCAGTGGCACTAGCGACAGCCGCGGGACCTACGAGCAGTACTTC. It translates to CASGTSDSRGTYEQYF.

The chain recombines TRBV14 with TRBJ2-1, with 12 bases lining up with TRBD2. CDR3 size: 16 residues. Germline V gene lookup returns CDR1 SGHDN and CDR2 FVKESK. J gave up 9 bases and V 5 bases, and 11 bases lay outside the gene matches. CDR3 in amino acids: CASSELAGGQLGEQFF. The CDR3 DNA reads as TGTGCCAGCAGCGAACTAGCGGGGGGACAGTTGGGTGAGCAGTTCTTC. Full variable domain (missing parts from reference TRBV14 and TRBJ2-1): EAGVTQFPSHSVIEKGQTVTLRCDPISGHDNLYWYRRVMGKEIKFLLHFVKESKQDESGMPNNRFLAERTGGTYSTLKVQPAELEDSGVYFCASSELAGGQLGEQFFGPGTRLTVL.

The CDR3 reads CASTPGRNTGELFF. As DNA, the CDR3 is TGTGCCAGTACCCCGGGGCGGAACACCGGGGAGCTGTTTTTT. J is TRBJ2-2 and V is TRBV19, with D perhaps matching TRBD1 or TRBD2 (5 bases each). The V end lost 7 bases, the J end lost 1 base, and 10 bases lay between the germline ends. Germline assignment: CDR1 LNHDA and CDR2 SQIVND (reference sequence). The CDR3 is 14 residues long.

At least ten counts were recorded for this clonotype. The chain joins TRBV12-3 or TRBV12-4 to TRBJ2-5, with TRBD2 identical over 13 bases. V shed 6 bases and J 5 bases; nucleotides not matched to a gene: 15. This CDR3 is 18 amino acids long. CDR3 DNA: TGTGCCAGCAGCGACAGGCTTTGGACTAGCGGGAGTTGGGAGACCCAGTACTTC. It encodes CASSDRLWTSGSWETQYF.

V is TRBV6-5 and J is TRBJ1-5; the match to TRBD1 covers 9 bases. With V trimmed by 4 bases and J by 6 bases, 10 bases remained unmatched. This CDR3 is built from 16 residues. The germline V gene encodes CDR1 MNHEY and CDR2 SVGAGI. The CDR3 DNA reads TGTGCCAGCAGTTTCCGATCTCCGGGACAGGGTCAGCCCCAGCATTTT. Protein sequence: CASSFRSPGQGQPQHF.

This clonotype was found a few times. The rearrangement joins TRBV9 to TRBJ2-2, with D tentatively TRBD1 (5 bases). The V end lost 5 bases, the J end lost 0 bases, and 11 bases lay between the germline ends. This CDR3 contains 15 residues. The germline V gene encodes CDR1 SGDLS and CDR2 YYNGEE. This CDR3 is CASRPDIANTGELFF. The CDR3 DNA is TGTGCCAGCAGGCCGGACATCGCGAACACCGGGGAGCTGTTTTTT.

A few counts support this clonotype. The V call is TRBV7-9, the J call TRBJ1-2; 8 bases line up with TRBD1. Trimming cost V 6 bases and J 5 bases; bases outside gene matches: 8. The germline V gene has CDR1 SEHNR and CDR2 FQNEAQ (reference sequence). The CDR3 spans 14 residues. This CDR3 reads CASSFRDRTYGYTF. CDR3 nucleotide sequence: TGTGCCAGCAGTTTCCGGGACAGGACATATGGCTACACCTTC.

This clonotype was seen a handful of times. The rearrangement joins TRBV6-5 to TRBJ1-4; 7 nucleotides line up with TRBD1. The CDR3 is 14 residues long. The junction had 9 bases not matched to a gene; V was cut back by 6 bases and J by 8 bases. Germline V lookup: CDR1 MNHEY, CDR2 SVGAGI. CDR3 amino acids: CASRNQGVLEKLFF. DNA of the CDR3: TGTGCCAGCAGAAATCAGGGGGTACTGGAAAAACTGTTTTTT.

The CDR3 sequence: CASSIERRDTQYF. The CDR3 region has the DNA TGTGCCAGTAGTATAGAGCGGCGAGATACGCAGTATTTT. V and J are TRBV19 and TRBJ2-3; the D is unclear. Trimming pared 0 bases from V and 5 bases from J, leaving 6 bases between. The CDR3 has 13 residues. Germline CDR1 reads LNHDA; CDR2 reads SQIVND (reference sequence).

This clonotype appeared a few times. J is TRBJ1-5 and V is TRBV7-9; D is possibly TRBD1 (5 bases). Germline CDR1 reads SEHNR; CDR2 reads FQNEAQ (reference sequence). This CDR3 contains 14 residues. The V gene lost 1 base and the J gene lost 5 bases, with 9 bases spanning the gap. This CDR3 is CASSLGGTDQPQHF. The DNA for the CDR3 is TGTGCCAGCAGCTTAGGGGGCACGGATCAGCCCCAGCATTTT.

This clonotype appeared many times. This chain links TRBV6-6 with TRBJ2-4; a weak D match, TRBD2 (6 bases). Germline CDR1 reads MNHNY; CDR2 reads SVGAGI (reference sequence). Trimming removed 4 bases from V and 6 bases from J, with 10 bases in between. The CDR3 covers 13 residues. As DNA, the CDR3 is TGTGCCAGCAGTTTGGAGGGAACAAACATTCAGTACTTC. Encoded protein: CASSLEGTNIQYF.

The rearrangement links TRBV5-1 to TRBJ2-7; the D call may be TRBD1 or TRBD2 (5 bases each). V dropped 2 bases and J dropped 6 bases, with 12 bases sitting between them. The germline V gene has CDR1 SGHRS and CDR2 YFSETQ. The CDR3 covers 13 residues. The CDR3 sequence: CASSLEGTGEQYF. The CDR3 nucleotides are TGCGCCAGCAGCTTAGAGGGTACAGGCGAGCAGTACTTC.

This clonotype was seen more than once but under ten times. Possible read error: a much larger clone is one base away. This chain uses TRBV6-2 or TRBV6-3 with TRBJ2-5, with TRBD1 identical over 9 bases. Per germline, CDR1 MNHEY and CDR2 SVGEGT. The CDR3 contains 15 residues. The CDR3 loop reads CVSSYSTGGLETQYF. CDR3 coding DNA: TGTGTCAGCAGTTACTCGACAGGGGGTTTGGAGACCCAGTACTTC.

This clonotype appeared a few times. V gene TRBV30 combines with J gene TRBJ2-1; the D is unclear. In germline, CDR1 is GTSNPN, CDR2 SVGIG (reference sequence). The V gene lost 5 bases and the J gene lost 5 bases, with 7 bases spanning the gap. CDR3 size: 11 residues. The CDR3 DNA follows: TGTGCCTGGGAAGTCAACAATGAGCAGTTCTTC. Translated: CAWEVNNEQFF.

This clonotype was counted many times. The V and J genes are TRBV7-9 and TRBJ2-7, with unresolved D. Germline CDR1 is SEHNR and CDR2 is FQNEAQ (reference sequence). This CDR3 region has 13 residues. Trimming stripped 5 bases from V and 4 bases from J, with 12 bases between. The CDR3 spells CASSPNGVYEQYF. The CDR3 bases are TGTGCCAGCAGCCCGAATGGGGTGTACGAGCAGTACTTC.

The V call is TRBV7-2, the J call TRBJ2-3; D remains unclear. Germline V gene lookup returns CDR1 SGHTA and CDR2 FQGNSA. This CDR3 comprises 15 residues. The V end was cut by 5 bases, the J end by 0 bases, with 12 bases between. The CDR3 region is CASSLVVVSTDTQYF. CDR3 sequence (DNA): TGTGCCAGCAGCCTAGTGGTGGTTAGCACAGATACGCAGTATTTT. The entire variable domain, with the rest obtained from reference TRBV7-2 and TRBJ2-3, is as follows: GAGVSQSPSNKVTEKGKDVELRCDPISGHTALYWYRQSLGQGLEFLIYFQGNSAPDKSGLPSDRFSAERTGGSVSTLTIQRTQQEDSAVYLCASSLVVVSTDTQYFGPGTRLTVL.

The chain carries TRBV5-1 and TRBJ2-3; 7 bases are shared with TRBD1. The CDR3 is 15 residues long. The ends lost 4 bases at V and 3 bases at J; junction bases unmatched: 8. Germline V gene lookup returns CDR1 SGHRS and CDR2 YFSETQ. CDR3 protein: CASSPDGQETDTQYF. In DNA, the CDR3 is TGCGCCAGCAGCCCCGACGGACAGGAAACAGATACGCAGTATTTT.

In its sample, this clonotype was seen a few times. The chain has TRBV27 and TRBJ2-7, with 8 bases lining up with TRBD1. After removal of 6 bases from V and 2 bases from J, the junction contained 9 bases not matched to a gene. The CDR3 runs to 15 residues. Germline lookup yields CDR1 MNHEY and CDR2 SMNVEV (reference sequence). The CDR3 spells CASRDRTGIPYEQYF. The DNA for the CDR3 is TGTGCCAGCAGAGACCGGACAGGGATCCCCTACGAGCAGTACTTC.

This clonotype has a count of ten or more. The chain employs TRBV20-1 and TRBJ2-7, with no clear D. V was cut by 3 bases and J by 2 bases, with 11 bases left in between. Germline V CDR1 and CDR2: DFQATT, SNEGSKA (reference sequence). The CDR3 runs 13 residues. CDR3 DNA: TGCAGTGCTAGGACACACCGGCCCTACGAGCAGTACTTC. It yields the protein CSARTHRPYEQYF.

This clonotype came up a few times. The rearrangement uses TRBV20-1 and TRBJ2-1, with D perhaps TRBD1 (6 bases). The CDR3 has 17 amino acids. The V end lost 1 base, the J end lost 7 bases, and 23 bases lay between the germline ends. CDR1 is DFQATT and CDR2 is SNEGSKA in the germline V gene (reference sequence). In nucleotides, the CDR3 is TGCAGTGCTAGAGCATCGGGACATCGACCCCGACAGAATGAGCAGTTCTTC. This translates into CSARASGHRPRQNEQFF.